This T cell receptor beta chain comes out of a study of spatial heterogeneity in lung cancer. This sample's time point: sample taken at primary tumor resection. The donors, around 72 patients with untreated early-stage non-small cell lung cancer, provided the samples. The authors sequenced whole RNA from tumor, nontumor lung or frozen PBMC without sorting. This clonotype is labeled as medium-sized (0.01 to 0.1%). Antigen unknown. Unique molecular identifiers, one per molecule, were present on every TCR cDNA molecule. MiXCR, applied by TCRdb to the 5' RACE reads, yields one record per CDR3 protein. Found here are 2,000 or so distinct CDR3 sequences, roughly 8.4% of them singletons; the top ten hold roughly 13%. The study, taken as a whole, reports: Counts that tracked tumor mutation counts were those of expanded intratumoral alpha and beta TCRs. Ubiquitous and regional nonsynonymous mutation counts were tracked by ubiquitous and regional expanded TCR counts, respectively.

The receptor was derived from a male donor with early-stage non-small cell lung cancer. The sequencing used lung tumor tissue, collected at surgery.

CDR3 nucleotides: TGTGCCAGCAGTGTGGCTATGATCTCCTACGAGCAGTACTTC. It codes for CASSVAMISYEQYF. The gene calls are TRBV6-1 and TRBJ2-7; D gene ambiguous. Per the germline V gene, CDR1 is MNHNS and CDR2 is SASEGT. This CDR3 has 14 residues. The germline V and J ends were trimmed by 4 bases and 0 bases, with 10 bases remaining between them.